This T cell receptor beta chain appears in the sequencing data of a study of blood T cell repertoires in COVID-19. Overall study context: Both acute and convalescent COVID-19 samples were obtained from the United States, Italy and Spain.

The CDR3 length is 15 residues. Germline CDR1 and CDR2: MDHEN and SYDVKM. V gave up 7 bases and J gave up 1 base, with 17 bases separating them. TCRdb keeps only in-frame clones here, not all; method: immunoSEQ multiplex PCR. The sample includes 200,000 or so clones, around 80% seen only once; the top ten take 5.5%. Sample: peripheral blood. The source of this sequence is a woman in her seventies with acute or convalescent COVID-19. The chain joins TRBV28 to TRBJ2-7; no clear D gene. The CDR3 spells CASKPGRRMSYEQYF. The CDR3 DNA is TGTGCCAGCAAACCCGGTAGGCGGATGTCCTACGAGCAGTACTTC.